The clone carrying this T cell receptor (beta chain) has a count of ten or more. Antigen specificity is unknown. TCRdb reprocessed the 5' RACE reads via MiXCR and lists one record per CDR3 protein. There are some 320,000 distinct CDR3 sequences in the sample; 3.5% to 4.5% occur only once, and 15% to 20% lies in the top ten. This sample is drawn from a study of T cells after yellow fever vaccination. Broader study findings: A faster peak, day 5 versus 15, was reached by the weaker secondary response.

Trimming left V 1 base short and J 3 bases short, with 11 bases between. CDR3 length equals 15 residues. Germline V gene lookup returns CDR1 SGDLS and CDR2 YYNGEE. The J gene is TRBJ1-5, the V gene TRBV9; TRBD1 is a possible D gene (5 bases). The sample consisted of PBMCs, taken 15 days after the yellow fever booster vaccination. This TCR derives from a man aged 18 to 29 who received the YFV17D yellow fever vaccine. For the CDR3, the DNA is TGTGCCAGCAGCGTAACACCGGGACCCAATCAGCCCCAGCATTTT. Amino acids: CASSVTPGPNQPQHF.